The 2 T cell receptor beta chains below were found in one sample sequenced in a study of post-analysis software for immune sequencing data. Every TCR beta cDNA library bore unique molecular identifiers. Each CDR3 protein is one row after TCRdb ran MiXCR on the PCR reads. The repertoire consists of hundreds of thousands of distinct CDR3 sequences, with about 40% occurring once and the leading ten covering over 1.5%. Notes on the study in general: In patients, a few TRBV segments were more frequent than in controls, with TRBV5-6, TRBV5-1 and TRBV20-1 among them.

The antigens for these receptors are not known. Sequenced material: blood. The receptors were gathered from a girl aged 10 to 17 with multiple sclerosis.

Note on this clonotype: Germline and junction disagree at one end, which may indicate a read error. V and J are TRBV5-1 and TRBJ2-1, with unresolved D. CDR3 length: 13 amino acids. The germline V gene has CDR1 SGHRS and CDR2 YFSETQ. The CDR3 reads CASSLDGYSEQFF. The CDR3 DNA follows: TGCGCCAGCAGCTTGGACGGGTACAGTGAGCAGTTCTTC. The full variable domain, its missing parts supplied by reference TRBV5-1 and TRBJ2-1, is KAGVTQTPRYLIKTRGQQVTLSCSPISGHRSVSWYQQTPGQGLQFLFEYFSETQRNKGNFPGRFSGRQFSNSRSEMNVSTLELGDSALYLCASSLDGYSEQFFGPGTRLTVL.

This clonotype has more than one count but fewer than ten. For the CDR3, the DNA is TGTGCCAGCAGCGCGGGGACAGGGTTGTTGTACAATGAGCAGTTCTTC. It yields the protein CASSAGTGLLYNEQFF. The chain is built from TRBV9 and TRBJ2-1; 9 nucleotides align to TRBD1. V shed 3 bases, J shed 4 bases, and the junction held 8 bases outside the gene matches. The germline V gene encodes CDR1 SGDLS and CDR2 YYNGEE. The CDR3 runs to 16 residues.